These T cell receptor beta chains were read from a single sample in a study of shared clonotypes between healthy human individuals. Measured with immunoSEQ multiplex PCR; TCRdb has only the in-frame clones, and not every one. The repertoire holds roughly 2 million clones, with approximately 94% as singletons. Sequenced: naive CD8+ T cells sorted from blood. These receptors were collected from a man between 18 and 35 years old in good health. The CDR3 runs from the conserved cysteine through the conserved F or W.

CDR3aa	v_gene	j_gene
CASSVGGSYTF	TRBV9	TRBJ1-2
CASSESNWATQYF	TRBV2	TRBJ2-3
CASRKLPLPEAFF	TRBV6-5	TRBJ1-1
CASKAGPYGYTF	TRBV27	TRBJ1-2
CASSVDNPDYGYTF	TRBV9	TRBJ1-2
CASSAGGAGDYYAEQYF	TRBV7-6	TRBJ2-7
CASGLAGGPADTQYF	TRBV27	TRBJ2-3
CASSLSGPLISYEQYF	TRBV5-4	TRBJ2-7
CASSPPEGNTQYF	TRBV7-7	TRBJ2-3
CASSRGTDYNSPLHF	TRBV14	TRBJ1-6
CASSFDSYNQPQHF	TRBV7-9	TRBJ1-5
CASSLSSGSYNEQFF	TRBV4-1	TRBJ2-1
CATSVSGWLYEKLFF	TRBV15	TRBJ1-4
CASSLGLGGWNTGELFF	TRBV13	TRBJ2-2
CASSQDQGVEAFF	TRBV14	TRBJ1-1
CASSLAGQIAYEQYF	TRBV7-9	TRBJ2-7
CASSVELGTAPSGTQYF	TRBV9	TRBJ2-5
CASRSTSGGHNEQFF	TRBV7-9	TRBJ2-1
CASSLYARQGASNEKLFF	TRBV5-1	TRBJ1-4
CATQGQGRGYTF	TRBV27	TRBJ1-2
CASSQLGGTKILQETQYF	TRBV4-1	TRBJ2-5
CAIRPGDGETQYF	TRBV10-3	TRBJ2-5
CASSAGTVNYGYTF	TRBV6-5	TRBJ1-2
CASSPGQAYEQYF	TRBV11-2	TRBJ2-7
CASTRTSGLSYNEQFF	TRBV5-4	TRBJ2-1
CASSEFGDWGNQPQHF	TRBV6-1	TRBJ1-5
CASRLANEQFF	TRBV6-5	TRBJ2-1
CASSYGHNTGELFF	TRBV6-5	TRBJ2-2
CASSPALAGVQETQYF	TRBV7-8	TRBJ2-5
CASSQVTVLTGVDTEAFF	TRBV4-2	TRBJ1-1
CASSLGTSGANVLTF	TRBV27	TRBJ2-6
CSVALAGVADTQYF	TRBV29-1	TRBJ2-3
CASTSGVNTGELFF	TRBV2	TRBJ2-2
CASSLRQGETQYF	TRBV7-7	TRBJ2-5
CASSSWTSGNEQFF	TRBV27	TRBJ2-1
CASSIVGEVTYNEQFF	TRBV19	TRBJ2-1
CASSGWASGSTDTQYF	TRBV27	TRBJ2-3
CASSYNSQTEAFF	TRBV5-4	TRBJ1-1
CASASPATLADYNLLSTDTQYF	TRBV28	TRBJ2-3
CASNESGGLTDTQYF	TRBV28	TRBJ2-3
CASSLSTGPYSNQPQHF	TRBV27	TRBJ1-5
CASSSDIEGQGIGMSGFF	TRBV28	TRBJ1-2
CASSITALYEQYF	TRBV19	TRBJ2-7
CASSYSTGIYGYTF	TRBV6-6	TRBJ1-2
CASSIGKGFHEQYF	TRBV19	TRBJ2-7